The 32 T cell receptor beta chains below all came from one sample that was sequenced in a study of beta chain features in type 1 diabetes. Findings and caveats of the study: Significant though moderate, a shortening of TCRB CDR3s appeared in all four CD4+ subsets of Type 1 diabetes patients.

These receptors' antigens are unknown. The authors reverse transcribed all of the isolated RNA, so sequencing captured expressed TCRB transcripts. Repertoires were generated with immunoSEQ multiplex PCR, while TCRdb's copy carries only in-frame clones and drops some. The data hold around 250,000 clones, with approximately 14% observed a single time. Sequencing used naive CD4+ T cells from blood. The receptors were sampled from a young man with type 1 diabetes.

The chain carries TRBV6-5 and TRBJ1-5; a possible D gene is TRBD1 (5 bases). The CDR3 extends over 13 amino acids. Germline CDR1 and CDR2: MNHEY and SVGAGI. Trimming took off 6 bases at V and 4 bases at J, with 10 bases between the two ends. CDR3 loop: CASRLDSNQPQHF. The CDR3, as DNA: TGTGCCAGCAGACTCGACAGTAATCAGCCCCAGCATTTT.

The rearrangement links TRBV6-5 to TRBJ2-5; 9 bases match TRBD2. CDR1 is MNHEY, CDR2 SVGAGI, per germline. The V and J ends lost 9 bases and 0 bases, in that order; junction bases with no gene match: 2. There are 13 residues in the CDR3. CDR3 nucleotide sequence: TGTGCCAGTGCTAGCGGGGACCAAGAGACCCAGTACTTC. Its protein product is CASASGDQETQYF.

The CDR3 sequence: CASSLRSSGNYNEQFF. The CDR3 bases are TGTGCCAGCAGCTTGAGAAGTAGCGGGAATTACAATGAGCAGTTCTTC. This chain joins TRBV5-6 and TRBJ2-1; 8 nucleotides match TRBD2. V lost 1 base, J lost 4 bases, and 7 bases stayed unmatched. Germline V gives CDR1 SGHDT, CDR2 YYEEEE. The CDR3 runs to 16 residues.

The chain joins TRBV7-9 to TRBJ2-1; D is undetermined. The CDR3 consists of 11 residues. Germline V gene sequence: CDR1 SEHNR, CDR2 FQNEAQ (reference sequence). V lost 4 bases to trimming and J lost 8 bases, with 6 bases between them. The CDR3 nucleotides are TGTGCCAGCAGCTCAGAGGATGAGCAGTTCTTC. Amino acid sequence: CASSSEDEQFF.

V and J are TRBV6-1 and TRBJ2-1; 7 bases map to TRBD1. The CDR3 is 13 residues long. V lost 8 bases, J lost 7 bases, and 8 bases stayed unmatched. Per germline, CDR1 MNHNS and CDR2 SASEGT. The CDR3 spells CASGSTGQNEQFF. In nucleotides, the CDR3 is TGTGCCAGCGGTTCGACAGGGCAGAATGAGCAGTTCTTC.

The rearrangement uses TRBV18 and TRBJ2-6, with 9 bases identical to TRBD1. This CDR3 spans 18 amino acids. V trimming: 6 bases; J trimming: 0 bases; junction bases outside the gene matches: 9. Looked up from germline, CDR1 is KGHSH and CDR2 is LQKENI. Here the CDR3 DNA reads TGTGCCAGCTCGCCAAAGGACAGGGGTTACTCTGGGGCCAACGTCCTGACTTTC. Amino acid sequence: CASSPKDRGYSGANVLTF.

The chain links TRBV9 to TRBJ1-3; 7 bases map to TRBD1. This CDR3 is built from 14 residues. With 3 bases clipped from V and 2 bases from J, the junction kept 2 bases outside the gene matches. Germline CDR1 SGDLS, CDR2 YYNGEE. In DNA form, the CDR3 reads TGTGCCAGCAGCGGCGGGACAGCTGGAAACACCATATATTTT. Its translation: CASSGGTAGNTIYF.

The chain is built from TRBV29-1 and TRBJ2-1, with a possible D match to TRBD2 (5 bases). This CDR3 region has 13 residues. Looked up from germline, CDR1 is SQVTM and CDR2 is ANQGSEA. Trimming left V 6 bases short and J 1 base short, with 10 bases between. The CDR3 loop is CSVTPGSYNEQFF. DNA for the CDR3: TGCAGCGTCACCCCGGGGTCCTACAATGAGCAGTTCTTC.

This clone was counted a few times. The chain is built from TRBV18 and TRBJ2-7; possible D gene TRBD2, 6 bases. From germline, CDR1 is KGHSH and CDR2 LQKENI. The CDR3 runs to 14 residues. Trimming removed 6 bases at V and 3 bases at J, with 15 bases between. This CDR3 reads CASSGTREYYEQYF. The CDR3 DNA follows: TGTGCCAGCTCGGGCACACGGGAGTACTACGAGCAGTACTTC.

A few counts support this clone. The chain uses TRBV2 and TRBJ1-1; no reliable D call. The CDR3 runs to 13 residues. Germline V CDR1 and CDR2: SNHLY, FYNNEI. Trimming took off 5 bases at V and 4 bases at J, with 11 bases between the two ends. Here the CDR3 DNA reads TGTGCCAGCAGTCCGCCTGGGCGCACTGAAGCTTTCTTT. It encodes CASSPPGRTEAFF.

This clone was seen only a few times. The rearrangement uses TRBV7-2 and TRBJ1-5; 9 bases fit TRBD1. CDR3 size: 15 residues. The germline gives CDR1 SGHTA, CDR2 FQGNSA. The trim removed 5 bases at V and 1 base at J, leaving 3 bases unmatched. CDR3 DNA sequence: TGTGCCAGCAGCGCACAGGGGGCGAGCAATCAGCCCCAGCATTTT. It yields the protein CASSAQGASNQPQHF.

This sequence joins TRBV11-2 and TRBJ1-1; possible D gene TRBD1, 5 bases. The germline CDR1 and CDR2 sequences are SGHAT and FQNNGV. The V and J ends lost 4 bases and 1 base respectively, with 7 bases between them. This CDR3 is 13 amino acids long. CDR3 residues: CASSSDRNTEAFF. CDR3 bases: TGTGCCAGCAGCTCTGACAGGAACACTGAAGCTTTCTTT. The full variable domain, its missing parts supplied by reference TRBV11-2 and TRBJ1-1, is EAGVAQSPRYKIIEKRQSVAFWCNPISGHATLYWYQQILGQGPKLLIQFQNNGVVDDSQLPKDRFSAERLKGVDSTLKIQPAKLEDSAVYLCASSSDRNTEAFFGQGTRLTVV.

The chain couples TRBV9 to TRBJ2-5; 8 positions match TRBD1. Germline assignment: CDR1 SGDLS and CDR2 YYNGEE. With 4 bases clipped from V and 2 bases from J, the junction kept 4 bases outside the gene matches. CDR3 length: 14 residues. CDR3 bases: TGTGCCAGCAGCTTCGGACAGGGACAAGAGACCCAGTACTTC. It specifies CASSFGQGQETQYF.

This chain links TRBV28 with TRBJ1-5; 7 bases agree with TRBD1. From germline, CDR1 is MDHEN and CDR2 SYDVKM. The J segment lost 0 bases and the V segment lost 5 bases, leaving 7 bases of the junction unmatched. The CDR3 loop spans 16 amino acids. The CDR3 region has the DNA TGTGCCAGCAGTCCAGGGACAGCTTATAGCAATCAGCCCCAGCATTTT. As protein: CASSPGTAYSNQPQHF.

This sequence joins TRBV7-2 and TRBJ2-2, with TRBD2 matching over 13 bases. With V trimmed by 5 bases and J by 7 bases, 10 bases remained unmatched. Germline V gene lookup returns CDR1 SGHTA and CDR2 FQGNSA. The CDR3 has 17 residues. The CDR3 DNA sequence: TGTGCCAGCAGCATCAGGACTAGCGGGAGTTGGATCGGGGAGCTGTTTTTT. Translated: CASSIRTSGSWIGELFF.

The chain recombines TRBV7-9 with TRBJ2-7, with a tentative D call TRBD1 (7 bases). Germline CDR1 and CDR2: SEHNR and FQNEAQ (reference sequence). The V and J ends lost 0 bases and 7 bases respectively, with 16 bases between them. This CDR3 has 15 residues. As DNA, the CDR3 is TGTGCCAGCAGCTTAGCATGGCAGGGGGGTAAGGAGCAGTACTTC. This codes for CASSLAWQGGKEQYF.

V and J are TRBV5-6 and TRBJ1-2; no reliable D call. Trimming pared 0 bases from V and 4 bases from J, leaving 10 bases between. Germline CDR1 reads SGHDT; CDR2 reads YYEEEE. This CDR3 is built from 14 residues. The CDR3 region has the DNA TGTGCCAGCAGCTTGGGAAGCTTCGGCTATGGCTACACCTTC. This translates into CASSLGSFGYGYTF.

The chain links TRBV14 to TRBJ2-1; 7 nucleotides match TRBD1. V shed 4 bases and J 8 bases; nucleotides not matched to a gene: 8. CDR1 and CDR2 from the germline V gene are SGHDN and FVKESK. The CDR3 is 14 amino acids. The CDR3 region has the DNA TGTGCCAGCAGCCGTCGACAGGGTGGTTATGAGCAGTTCTTC. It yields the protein CASSRRQGGYEQFF. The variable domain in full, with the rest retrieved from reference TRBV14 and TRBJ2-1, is EAGVTQFPSHSVIEKGQTVTLRCDPISGHDNLYWYRRVMGKEIKFLLHFVKESKQDESGMPNNRFLAERTGGTYSTLKVQPAELEDSGVYFCASSRRQGGYEQFFGPGTRLTVL.

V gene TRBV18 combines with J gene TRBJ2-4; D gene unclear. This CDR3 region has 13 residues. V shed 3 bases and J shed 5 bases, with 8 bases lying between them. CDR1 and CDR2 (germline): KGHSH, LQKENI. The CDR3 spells CASSPLGENIQYF. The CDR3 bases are TGTGCCAGCTCACCCCTCGGTGAAAACATTCAGTACTTC.

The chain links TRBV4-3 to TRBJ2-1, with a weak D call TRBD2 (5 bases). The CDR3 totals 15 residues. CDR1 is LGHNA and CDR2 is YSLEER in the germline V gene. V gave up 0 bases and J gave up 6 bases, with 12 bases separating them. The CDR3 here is CASSQDDRGFNEQFF. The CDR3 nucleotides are TGCGCCAGCAGCCAAGATGACCGGGGATTCAATGAGCAGTTCTTC.

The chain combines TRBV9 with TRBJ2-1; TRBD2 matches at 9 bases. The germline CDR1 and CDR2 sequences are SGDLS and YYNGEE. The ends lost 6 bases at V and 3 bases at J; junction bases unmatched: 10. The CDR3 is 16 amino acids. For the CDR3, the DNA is TGTGCCAGCACCCGGGGTGGCGGGGGGGGCTACAATGAGCAGTTCTTC. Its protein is CASTRGGGGGYNEQFF.

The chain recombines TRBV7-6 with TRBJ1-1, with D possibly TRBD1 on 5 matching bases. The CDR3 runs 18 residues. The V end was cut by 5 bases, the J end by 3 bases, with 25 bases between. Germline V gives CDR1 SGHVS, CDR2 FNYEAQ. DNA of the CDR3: TGTGCCAGCAGCACCCCCCCCGGGAGGGGTCCCGGGGACACTGAAGCTTTCTTT. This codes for CASSTPPGRGPGDTEAFF.

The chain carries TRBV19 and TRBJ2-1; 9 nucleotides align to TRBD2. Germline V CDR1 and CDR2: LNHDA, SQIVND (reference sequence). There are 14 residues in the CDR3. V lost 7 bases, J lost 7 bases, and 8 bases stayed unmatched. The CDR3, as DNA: TGTGCCAGTACCCAGGGAAGCGGGAGGAATGAGCAGTTCTTC. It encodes CASTQGSGRNEQFF.

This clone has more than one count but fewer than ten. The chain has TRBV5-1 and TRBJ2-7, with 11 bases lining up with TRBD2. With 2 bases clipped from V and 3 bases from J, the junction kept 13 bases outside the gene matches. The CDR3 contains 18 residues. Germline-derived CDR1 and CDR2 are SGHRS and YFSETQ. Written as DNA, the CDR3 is TGCGCCAGCAGCTTCTTACCACGACTAGCGGGAACATTCTACGAGCAGTACTTC. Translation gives CASSFLPRLAGTFYEQYF.

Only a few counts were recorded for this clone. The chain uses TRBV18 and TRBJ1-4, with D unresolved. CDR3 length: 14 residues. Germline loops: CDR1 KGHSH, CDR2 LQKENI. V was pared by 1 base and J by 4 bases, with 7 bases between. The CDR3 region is CASSPQRVNEKLFF. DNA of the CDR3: TGTGCCAGCTCACCACAACGGGTTAATGAAAAACTGTTTTTT.

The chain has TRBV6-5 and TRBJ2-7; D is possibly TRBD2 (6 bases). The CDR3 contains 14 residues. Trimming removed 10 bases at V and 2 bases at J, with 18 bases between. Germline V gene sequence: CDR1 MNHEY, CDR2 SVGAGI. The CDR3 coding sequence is TGTGCCACGGGGGAACAACGGACAACCTACGAGCAGTACTTC. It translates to CATGEQRTTYEQYF.

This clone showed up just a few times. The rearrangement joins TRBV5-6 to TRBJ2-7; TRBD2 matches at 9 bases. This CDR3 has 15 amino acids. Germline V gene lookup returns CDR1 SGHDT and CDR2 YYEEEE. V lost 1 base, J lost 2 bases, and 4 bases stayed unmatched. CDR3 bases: TGTGCCAGCAGCTTGATGCGGGAGGGTCCCTACGAGCAGTACTTC. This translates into CASSLMREGPYEQYF.

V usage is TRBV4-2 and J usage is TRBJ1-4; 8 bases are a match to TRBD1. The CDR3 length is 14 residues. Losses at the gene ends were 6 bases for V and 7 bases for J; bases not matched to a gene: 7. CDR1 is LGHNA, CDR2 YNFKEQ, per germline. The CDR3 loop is CASRTGVRSEKLFF. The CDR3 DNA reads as TGTGCCAGCAGGACAGGGGTTCGGAGTGAAAAACTGTTTTTT.

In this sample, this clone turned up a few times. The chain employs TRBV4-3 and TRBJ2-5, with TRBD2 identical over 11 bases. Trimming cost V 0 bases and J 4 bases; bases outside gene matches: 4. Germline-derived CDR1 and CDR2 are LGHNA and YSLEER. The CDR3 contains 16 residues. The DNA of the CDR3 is TGCGCCAGCAGCCAAGATTTAACTAGCGGGGGAGAGACCCAGTACTTC. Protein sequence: CASSQDLTSGGETQYF.

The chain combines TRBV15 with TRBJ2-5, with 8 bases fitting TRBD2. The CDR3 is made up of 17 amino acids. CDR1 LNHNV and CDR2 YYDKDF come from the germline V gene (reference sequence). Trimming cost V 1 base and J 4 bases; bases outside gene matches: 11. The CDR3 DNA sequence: TGTGCCACCAGCAGAGCCCCCCAGAAAGCGGGAGCAGAGACCCAGTACTTC. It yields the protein CATSRAPQKAGAETQYF.

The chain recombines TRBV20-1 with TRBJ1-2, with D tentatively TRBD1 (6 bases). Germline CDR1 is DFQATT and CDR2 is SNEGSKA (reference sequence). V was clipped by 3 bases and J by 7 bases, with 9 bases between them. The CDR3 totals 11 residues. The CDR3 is CSARAGVGYTF. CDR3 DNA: TGCAGTGCTAGGGCAGGGGTTGGCTACACCTTC.

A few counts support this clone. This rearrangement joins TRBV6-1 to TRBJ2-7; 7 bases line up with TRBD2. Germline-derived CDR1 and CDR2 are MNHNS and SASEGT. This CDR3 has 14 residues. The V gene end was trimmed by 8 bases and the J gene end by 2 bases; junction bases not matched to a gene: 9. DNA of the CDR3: TGTGCCAGCGAAATTAGCGGGCTCCCCTACGAGCAGTACTTC. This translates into CASEISGLPYEQYF.